The 25 T cell receptor beta chains below were found in one sample sequenced in a study of T cell responses to AZD1222 COVID-19 vaccine (dated by TCRdb to the early 2020s). Libraries were prepared through the immunoSEQ multiplex PCR assay. Not all clones reach the TCRdb copy of this immuneACCESS table, which keeps in-frame sequences only. Checked studies attribute under half of the gap to unresolved V genes and leave the rest unexplained. For this sample there are fewer than 200,000 clones; around 90% appear just once. The biggest ten clones account for 1.5% to 2% of the sample. What the time point label conveys for this sample: baseline before first vaccination. Here the sequenced sample was peripheral blood, taken on day 0 of AZD1222 vaccination. The receptors originated from an adult in good health.

This clone was seen a few times. The chain is built from TRBV7-9 and TRBJ2-2; 9 nucleotides match TRBD2. After removal of 6 bases from V and 4 bases from J, the junction contained 3 bases not matched to a gene. The CDR3 loop spans 14 amino acids. The germline V gene encodes CDR1 SEHNR and CDR2 FQNEAQ (reference sequence). The CDR3 spells CASSGSGSTGELFF. The CDR3 DNA follows: TGTGCCAGCAGTGGTAGCGGGAGCACCGGGGAGCTGTTTTTT.

CDR3 residues: CASSRGIQETQYF. CDR3 in DNA: TGTGCCAGCAGTAGGGGAATCCAAGAGACCCAGTACTTC. The genes are TRBV2 and TRBJ2-5; D is perhaps TRBD1 (5 bases). The germline V and J ends were trimmed by 5 bases and 1 base, with 8 bases remaining between them. CDR1 and CDR2 (germline): SNHLY, FYNNEI. The CDR3 is 13 amino acids.

The J gene is TRBJ1-2, the V gene TRBV28, with D possibly TRBD1 on 5 matching bases. Germline lookup yields CDR1 MDHEN and CDR2 SYDVKM. The CDR3 is 15 residues long. V was cut by 4 bases and J by 9 bases, with 21 bases left in between. CDR3 region: CASSYLSNRPARYTF. For the CDR3, the DNA is TGTGCCAGCAGTTATCTCAGTAACAGGCCAGCCCGCTACACCTTC.

V and J are TRBV19 and TRBJ1-1; tentative D call: TRBD1 (6 bases). CDR1 and CDR2 (germline): LNHDA, SQIVND (reference sequence). The length of the CDR3 is 14 residues. Trimming shortened V by 7 bases and J by 0 bases, and 12 bases separated the two germline ends. The CDR3: CASIRQGMNTEAFF. DNA of the CDR3: TGTGCCAGTATACGTCAGGGGATGAACACTGAAGCTTTCTTT.

The rearrangement joins TRBV24-1 to TRBJ2-1; 7 bases align to TRBD2. The V gene end was trimmed by 4 bases and the J gene end by 9 bases; junction bases not matched to a gene: 17. The germline V gene encodes CDR1 KGHDR and CDR2 SFDVKD. CDR3 size: 17 residues. CDR3 bases: TGTGCCACCAGTGAGGTCCGGGGGGTTAAGGGTACACGTGAGCAGTTCTTC. This sequence encodes CATSEVRGVKGTREQFF.

J is TRBJ2-7 and V is TRBV11-2; no clear D. Between the trimmed V and J ends, which lost 4 bases and 4 bases, there was a span of 17 bases. From germline, CDR1 is SGHAT and CDR2 FQNNGV. This CDR3 contains 15 residues. CDR3 region: CASSSVLQPPYEQYF. CDR3 DNA sequence: TGTGCCAGCAGCTCCGTCCTCCAACCCCCTTACGAGCAGTACTTC.

In this sample, this clone turned up once. This chain links TRBV3-1 (or the pseudogene TRBV3-2) with TRBJ1-2; a weak D match, TRBD1 (6 bases). Looked up from germline, CDR1 is LGHDT and CDR2 is YNNKEL (reference sequence). V lost 0 bases to trimming and J lost 3 bases, with 8 bases between them. The CDR3 has 14 amino acids. In DNA form, the CDR3 reads TGTGCCAGCAGCCAAGAAGGGGGTTACTATGGCTACACCTTC. It encodes CASSQEGGYYGYTF.

The chain is built from TRBV7-3 and TRBJ2-5; TRBD2 aligns across 16 bases. The germline CDR1 and CDR2 sequences are SGHTA and FQGTGA. The CDR3 is 16 residues long. Germline trimming cut 4 bases from V and 5 bases from J; bases unmatched to any gene: 4. The CDR3 sequence: CASSSGTSGGAETQYF. The CDR3 DNA reads as TGTGCCAGCAGCTCCGGGACTAGCGGGGGGGCGGAGACCCAGTACTTC.

V usage is TRBV28 and J usage is TRBJ1-6, with a possible D match to TRBD1 (6 bases). The V gene's germline CDR1 is MDHEN and CDR2 SYDVKM. This CDR3 region has 12 residues. V lost 3 bases to trimming and J lost 13 bases, with 10 bases between them. CDR3 nucleotide sequence: TGTGCCAGCAGTTTGACAGGTTTGCCCCTCCACTTT. Residues: CASSLTGLPLHF.

The rearrangement uses TRBV5-4 and TRBJ1-6; D is unresolved. This CDR3 is built from 14 residues. V was clipped by 2 bases and J by 9 bases, with 12 bases between them. Germline CDR1 SGHNT, CDR2 YYREEE (reference sequence). CDR3 region: CASSFKAALSPLHF. CDR3 coding DNA: TGTGCCAGCAGCTTTAAGGCAGCACTTTCACCCCTCCACTTT.

The CDR3 protein is CASSLVFLTGETQYF. The CDR3 nucleotides read TGTGCCAGCAGCTTGGTTTTCCTGACGGGGGAGACCCAGTACTTC. The chain recombines TRBV5-6 with TRBJ2-5, with TRBD2 as a possible D gene (5 bases). The germline V and J ends were trimmed by 0 bases and 5 bases, with 14 bases remaining between them. Germline V gene data show CDR1 as SGHDT and CDR2 as YYEEEE. The CDR3 has 15 residues.

The count of this clone is one. J is TRBJ1-6 and V is TRBV28; TRBD1 is a possible D gene (6 bases). The CDR3 runs to 13 residues. The V end lost 5 bases, the J end lost 10 bases, and 12 bases lay between the germline ends. The germline gives CDR1 MDHEN, CDR2 SYDVKM. In DNA, the CDR3 is TGTGCCAGCAGTATTAGGGGGTACTCACCCCTCCACTTT. Encoded protein: CASSIRGYSPLHF.

V usage is TRBV6-1 and J usage is TRBJ2-2; 10 positions match TRBD2. The CDR3 spans 17 residues. J was trimmed by 4 bases and V by 2 bases; bases with no gene match: 7. Germline values: CDR1 MNHNS, CDR2 SASEGT. The DNA for the CDR3 is TGTGCCAGCAGTGAACGGGCGTTAGCGGGAGGCACCGGGGAGCTGTTTTTT. Amino acid sequence: CASSERALAGGTGELFF.

This chain uses TRBV19 with TRBJ2-1; 7 positions match TRBD2. The CDR3 loop spans 13 amino acids. The V segment lost 10 bases and the J segment 8 bases; nucleotides outside the gene matches: 11. Germline CDR1 and CDR2: LNHDA and SQIVND (reference sequence). The CDR3 spells CATRDGRIYEQFF. The CDR3 bases are TGTGCCACCAGAGACGGGAGGATTTATGAGCAGTTCTTC.

The chain has TRBV6-5 and TRBJ1-4; TRBD1 aligns across 8 bases. The germline gives CDR1 MNHEY, CDR2 SVGAGI. The CDR3 spans 15 residues. V gave up 6 bases and J gave up 5 bases; unmatched junction bases: 8. CDR3 region: CASREGTGLNEKLFF. DNA of the CDR3: TGTGCCAGCAGAGAGGGGACAGGCCTCAATGAAAAACTGTTTTTT.

The rearrangement uses TRBV10-3 and TRBJ2-2, with TRBD1 matching 11 bases. Trimming at V came to 8 bases and at J to 5 bases, leaving 1 base not matched to a gene. Germline V CDR1 and CDR2: ENHRY, SYGVKD. This CDR3 contains 13 residues. For the CDR3, the DNA is TGTGCCATCCGGGACAGGGGGACCGGGGAGCTGTTTTTT. Amino acid sequence: CAIRDRGTGELFF.

The chain is built from TRBV16 and TRBJ2-3; 8 bases are a match to TRBD1. The J segment lost 1 base and the V segment lost 4 bases, leaving 7 bases of the junction unmatched. This CDR3 spans 16 amino acids. Germline lookup yields CDR1 KGHSY and CDR2 FQNENV. The CDR3, as DNA: TGTGCCAGCAGCCGAAGAGGACAGGGTCGCACAGATACGCAGTATTTT. It translates to CASSRRGQGRTDTQYF.

This clone was seen only once. The rearrangement uses TRBV30 and TRBJ1-2; TRBD1 agrees at 7 bases. J gave up 6 bases and V 2 bases, and 6 bases lay outside the gene matches. CDR1 and CDR2 from the germline V gene are GTSNPN and SVGIG (reference sequence). CDR3 length: 13 amino acids. The CDR3 nucleotides are TGTGCCTGGAGTTCGACAGGGAAGGATGGCTACACCTTC. Translating it yields CAWSSTGKDGYTF. Full variable domain (remainder filled in from reference TRBV30 and TRBJ1-2): SQTIHQWPATLVQPVGSPLSLECTVEGTSNPNLYWYRQAAGRGLQLLFYSVGIGQISSEVPQNLSASRPQDRQFILSSKKLLLSDSGFYLCAWSSTGKDGYTFGSGTRLTVV.

The gene calls are TRBV14 and TRBJ1-4; weak D call: TRBD1 (5 bases). Per the germline V gene, CDR1 is SGHDN and CDR2 is FVKESK. V lost 1 base and J 1 base, leaving 13 bases between the germline ends. There are 17 residues in the CDR3. CDR3 bases: TGTGCCAGCAGCCAAGCCGTGGGGCGGCGAACTAATGAAAAACTGTTTTTT. This gives the protein CASSQAVGRRTNEKLFF.

The V call is TRBV11-2, the J call TRBJ2-7, with D unclear. Trimming pared 5 bases from V and 3 bases from J, leaving 14 bases between. The germline V gene has CDR1 SGHAT and CDR2 FQNNGV. The CDR3 loop spans 14 amino acids. CDR3 sequence (DNA): TGTGCCAGCAGCCCTCAGACCCAAAGCTACGAGCAGTACTTC. Translating it yields CASSPQTQSYEQYF.

The V call is TRBV9, the J call TRBJ1-6; a possible D gene is TRBD1 (5 bases). This CDR3 region has 12 residues. The V gene lost 3 bases and the J gene lost 7 bases, with 5 bases spanning the gap. In germline, CDR1 is SGDLS, CDR2 YYNGEE. The CDR3 sequence is CASSGGNSPLHF. As DNA, the CDR3 is TGTGCCAGCAGCGGGGGGAATTCACCCCTCCACTTT. Full variable domain (missing parts from reference TRBV9 and TRBJ1-6): DSGVTQTPKHLITATGQRVTLRCSPRSGDLSVYWYQQSLDQGLQFLIQYYNGEERAKGNILERFSAQQFPDLHSELNLSSLELGDSALYFCASSGGNSPLHFGNGTRLTVT.

The CDR3 bases are TGTGCCAGCTCTTCAGAGGGGGGCCACGAGCAGTACGTC. Its protein product is CASSSEGGHEQYV. This rearrangement joins TRBV18 to TRBJ2-7; D is possibly TRBD1 or TRBD2 (6 bases each). The CDR3 contains 13 residues. V shed 6 bases and J shed 5 bases, with 14 bases lying between them. CDR1 is KGHSH, CDR2 LQKENI, per germline.

V and J are TRBV27 and TRBJ2-2; 14 nucleotides agree with TRBD2. The germline V gene has CDR1 MNHEY and CDR2 SMNVEV (reference sequence). The V gene end was trimmed by 6 bases and the J gene end by 4 bases; junction bases not matched to a gene: 7. This CDR3 contains 17 residues. The DNA for the CDR3 is TGTGCCAGCAGACAGACTAGCGGGAGGGTACGCACCGGGGAGCTGTTTTTT. Translation gives CASRQTSGRVRTGELFF.

The chain recombines TRBV11-2 with TRBJ2-3; 11 nucleotides line up with TRBD1. This CDR3 has 15 amino acids. Germline trimming cut 7 bases from V and 7 bases from J; bases unmatched to any gene: 10. In germline, CDR1 is SGHAT, CDR2 FQNNGV. The CDR3 DNA reads TGTGCCAGCAAATCTTCCGGGACAGGGGGTTATACGCAGTATTTT. Translation gives CASKSSGTGGYTQYF.

The chain carries TRBV6-5 and TRBJ1-6; tentatively, D is TRBD1 (6 bases). V was clipped by 7 bases and J by 7 bases, with 17 bases between them. The V gene's germline CDR1 is MNHEY and CDR2 SVGAGI. The CDR3 is made up of 15 amino acids. The CDR3 loop is CASTSAGAGNSPLHF. CDR3 nucleotide sequence: TGTGCCAGCACCTCGGCGGGGGCCGGGAATTCACCCCTCCACTTT.